These T cell receptor beta chains were read from a single sample in a study of T cells after yellow fever vaccination. TCRdb fed the 5' RACE reads into MiXCR, producing one record per CDR3 protein. Of approximately 550,000 distinct CDR3 sequences listed, around an eighth are singletons. Sample: PBMCs, taken on the day of the yellow fever booster vaccination. The receptors were gathered from a man aged 30 to 39 who received the YFV17D yellow fever vaccine. CDR3s include the opening cysteine and the closing phenylalanine or tryptophan.

J	V	CDR3
TRBJ2-6	TRBV6-4	CASKAGTVLLNAGANVLTF
TRBJ2-1	TRBV6-1	CASRMVTVSYNEQFF
TRBJ2-6	TRBV19	CASSIIGREVVSGANVLTF
TRBJ2-1	TRBV20-1	CSATSGAPYNEQFF
TRBJ1-6	TRBV6-6	CASRGTNSPLHF
TRBJ1-1	TRBV30	CAWSAGLAEAFF
TRBJ2-1	TRBV29-1	CSVDRPATYNEQFF
TRBJ2-1	TRBV6-8	CANPGGPGLEVCEQFF
TRBJ2-7	TRBV6-1	CASRPDRGGYEQYF
TRBJ2-3	TRBV7-2	CASSYAGGPDTQYF
TRBJ1-4	TRBV20-1	CSAEGDSIGEKLFF
TRBJ1-5	TRBV20-1	CSASTNVGNQPQHF
TRBJ1-1	TRBV11-2	CASSDRGPTEAFF
TRBJ2-3	TRBV5-1	CASSLGLQVTDTQYF
TRBJ2-3	TRBV6-2/TRBV6-3	CASSYSPSGTSGRASDTQYF
TRBJ1-2	TRBV28	CASTLSVANYGYTF
TRBJ2-5	TRBV6-2/TRBV6-3	CASSWVGQLQETQYF
TRBJ2-6	TRBV14	CASSKVGSSSGANVLTF
TRBJ2-3	TRBV20-1	CSAEKRLTGGVTDTQYF
TRBJ2-3	TRBV12-3/TRBV12-4	CASSLRESADTQYF
TRBJ2-3	TRBV7-7	CASSFSASDTQYF